This TCR beta chain is drawn from a study of PD-L1 blockade in urothelial cancer. Study-level background: Of around 31 patients, some 25 were males with bladder-origin urothelial cancer.

The CDR3 covers 15 residues. The V gene's germline CDR1 is SGDLS and CDR2 YYNGEE. The trim removed 3 bases at V and 4 bases at J, leaving 3 bases unmatched. Each PCR had synthetic TCR analog templates added to it as a spike-in. Method: immunoSEQ multiplex PCR; TCRdb's copy keeps in-frame clones and lacks some. The sample has 50,000 to 60,000 clones, around 84% seen once. The input for sequencing was PBMCs, taken around atezolizumab (anti-PD-L1) treatment. The TCR sequence derives from a man aged 50-60 years with urothelial cancer. The rearrangement uses TRBV9 and TRBJ2-1; TRBD2 aligns across 11 bases. The CDR3 DNA reads as TGTGCCAGCAGCGCTAGACTAGCGGGGTACAATGAGCAGTTCTTC. This sequence encodes CASSARLAGYNEQFF. Filled out from reference TRBV9 and TRBJ2-1, the complete variable domain reads DSGVTQTPKHLITATGQRVTLRCSPRSGDLSVYWYQQSLDQGLQFLIQYYNGEERAKGNILERFSAQQFPDLHSELNLSSLELGDSALYFCASSARLAGYNEQFFGPGTRLTVL.